This T cell receptor (beta chain) was identified during a study of breast tumors, draining lymph nodes, adjacent tissues (dated by TCRdb to the mid-2010s). Notes on the research overall: Breast cancer patients provided tumor, adjacent nontumor tissue and axillary lymph nodes, and the study compared the TCR beta repertoires across these three sources. The study was designed to assess the relationships and possible T-cell exchange between tumor, surrounding tissue and draining lymph node repertoires in human breast cancer.

The germline V gene supplies CDR1 MGHRA and CDR2 YSYEKL. The CDR3 runs 18 residues from the cysteine to the phenylalanine. Just the 54-base CDR3 DNA is kept, in frame starting at base 1. Sequencing took place on an Illumina HiSeq 2000. Multiplex PCR amplification was used to generate the TCR beta chain libraries. The amplified TCR beta chain products were analyzed by high-throughput sequencing. TCRdb itself trimmed the public reads at Q25 with fastp, ran MiXCR and retained productive beta chains. Entries are consolidated by CDR3 protein sequence, retaining the most common genes and DNA. The sample records about 270,000 distinct CDR3 sequences, around 30% of which are singletons. Of the sample, roughly 1.2% is held by the ten largest clones. The lymph node samples were taken from the axillary draining lymph nodes of breast cancer patients. This clonotype has a single count. Its antigen is currently not known. This may come from a read error, since a much larger clone is one base off.

The investigation overall reported the following: In luminal-like breast cancer, tumor and nontumor tissue repertoires resembled each other significantly more than in basal-like breast cancer. A scenario in which most tumor T cells derive from the lymph node and then expand within tumor tissue was judged to be consistent with the data. Tumors showed preferential V and J gene usage, and their T-cell repertoire diversity fell below that of lymph nodes yet above that of nontumor tissue. Rather than being directly demonstrated, the conclusion that tumor T cells originate in lymph nodes was presented as consistent with a hypothesis.

The sequenced material came from axillary lymph node tissue. The receptor comes from a female donor with breast cancer. Some clones in this sample may be carry-over from other donors' samples. The sequence joins TRBV4-1 to TRBJ1-6, and 7 junction bases match TRBD1. The nucleotides read TGCGCCGGCAGCCAAGTCCTACCAGGGGGGTCCTATAATTCACCCCTCCACTTT. Its product reads: CAGSQVLPGGSYNSPLHF.